This is a list of T cell receptor beta chains from one sample in a study of type 1 regulatory T cells. For these receptors, no antigen is known. A single record per CDR3 protein comes from TCRdb applying MiXCR to the reads. The sample holds fewer than 75,000 distinct CDR3 sequences, 49% seen once. Sequencing was performed on cultured non-Tr1 T cells, either the whole culture or a sorted T cell fraction (not recorded which). All receptors come from a human donor in good health. Each CDR3 is given with its conserved first and last residue. A D gene is named only where the DNA matches it firmly. The size entry is marked missing in some rows and otherwise reads once, few, many or a size class.

CDR3 protein	CDR3 DNA	clone size	V gene	J gene	D gene
CREGGHDTEAFF	TGCAGAGAAGGAGGCCACGACACTGAAGCTTTCTTT	NA	TRBV20-1	TRBJ1-1	NA
CATSEPGTGQFF	TGTGCCACCAGTGAGCCCGGGACAGGTCAGTTCTTC	NA	TRBV24-1	TRBJ2-1	TRBD1
CSAPSRGYNSPLHF	TGCAGTGCGCCATCAAGGGGGTATAATTCACCCCTCCACTTT	NA	TRBV20-1	TRBJ1-6	NA
CASSEAGGFLSPLHF	TGTGCCAGCAGTGAAGCTGGGGGATTTCTATCACCCCTCCACTTT	few	TRBV6-1	TRBJ1-6	NA
CASSQVWQGNTEAFF	TGCGCCAGCAGCCAAGTTTGGCAGGGGAACACTGAAGCTTTCTTT	few	TRBV4-1	TRBJ1-1	NA
CASSVDLNTEAFF	TGTGCCAGCAGCGTAGACTTAAACACTGAAGCTTTCTTT	NA	TRBV9	TRBJ1-1	NA
CASSPRITGEKDEKLFF	TGTGCCAGCTCACCACGTATCACAGGGGAGAAGGATGAAAAACTGTTTTTT	NA	TRBV18	TRBJ1-4	TRBD1
CASSLSQGSNEQFF	TGCGCCAGCAGCTTGAGTCAGGGGAGCAATGAGCAGTTCTTC	NA	TRBV5-1	TRBJ2-1	NA
CASSQETGLGETQYF	TGCGCCAGCAGCCAGGAGACAGGGCTTGGGGAGACCCAGTACTTC	few	TRBV4-1	TRBJ2-5	TRBD1
CASSRWMTSGVRNTGELFF	TGTGCCAGCAGCCGCTGGATGACTAGCGGGGTTAGGAACACCGGGGAGCTGTTTTTT	once	TRBV3-1	TRBJ2-2	TRBD2
CASSTRDSTRGNEQFF	TGTGCCAGCAGCACCCGGGACAGTACCCGGGGCAATGAGCAGTTCTTC	NA	TRBV11-2	TRBJ2-1	TRBD1
CASSQDLVTDTQYF	TGTGCCAGCAGCCAAGATCTGGTCACAGATACGCAGTATTTT	few	TRBV3-1	TRBJ2-3	NA
CASSPDRVGYNSPLHF	TGTGCCAGCAGCCCGGATAGGGTGGGCTATAATTCACCCCTCCACTTT	few	TRBV6-5	TRBJ1-6	NA
CSVRGQGAYEQFF	TGCAGCGTTAGGGGACAGGGGGCTTATGAGCAGTTCTTC	once	TRBV29-1	TRBJ2-1	TRBD1
CASSEDRGLGYTF	TGTGCCAGCAGCGAGGACAGGGGGCTTGGCTACACCTTC	few	TRBV2	TRBJ1-2	TRBD1
CASRTDPQETQYF	TGTGCCAGTCGAACGGATCCCCAAGAGACCCAGTACTTC	NA	TRBV28	TRBJ2-5	NA
CASKIGVRTLSNQPQHF	TGTGCCAGCAAGATCGGGGTGAGAACTCTTAGCAATCAGCCCCAGCATTTT	few	TRBV2	TRBJ1-5	NA
CASSLGGVSAPKGTEAFF	TGTGCCAGCAGCTTAGGAGGGGTATCGGCCCCCAAGGGAACTGAAGCTTTCTTT	NA	TRBV11-2	TRBJ1-1	NA
CASSFISRNYGYTF	TGTGCCAGCAGCTTTATCTCCAGAAACTATGGCTACACCTTC	few	TRBV7-2	TRBJ1-2	NA
CSARDRKSPRGIQYF	TGCAGTGCTAGAGATCGGAAGTCGCCAAGGGGCATTCAGTACTTC	NA	TRBV20-1	TRBJ2-4	NA
CASSLAREKETQYF	TGCGCCAGCAGCTTGGCCCGGGAAAAAGAGACCCAGTACTTC	NA	TRBV5-1	TRBJ2-5	NA
CASSPGTAAVEAFF	TGTGCCAGCAGCCCCGGGACCGCCGCTGTTGAAGCTTTCTTT	few	TRBV3-1	TRBJ1-1	NA
CASVSPGGVQFF	TGCGCCAGCGTGAGCCCCGGGGGGGTGCAGTTCTTC	NA	TRBV5-1	TRBJ2-1	TRBD2
CASSQWGGGNEQFF	TGTGCCAGCAGCCAGTGGGGGGGGGGCAATGAGCAGTTCTTC	NA	TRBV3-1	TRBJ2-1	TRBD2
CASSSPGGELEAFF	TGTGCCAGCAGCAGCCCGGGGGGCGAGCTCGAAGCTTTCTTT	NA	TRBV28	TRBJ1-1	NA
CASSGTQGAGGYTF	TGCGCCAGCAGCGGAACCCAGGGGGCAGGAGGCTACACCTTC	NA	TRBV5-1	TRBJ1-2	TRBD1
CAISEPTGTGKEEKLFF	TGTGCCATCAGTGAGCCGACGGGGACAGGGAAGGAAGAAAAACTGTTTTTT	NA	TRBV10-3	TRBJ1-4	TRBD1
CSATDRGYGQPQHF	TGCAGTGCAACGGACAGGGGTTATGGTCAGCCCCAGCATTTT	NA	TRBV20-1	TRBJ1-5	TRBD1
CASSQSGTGGPETQYF	TGCGCCAGCAGCCAATCCGGGACAGGGGGTCCGGAGACCCAGTACTTC	few	TRBV4-1	TRBJ2-5	TRBD1
CASSQDHRSTDTQYF	TGTGCCAGCAGCCAAGATCATCGCAGCACAGATACGCAGTATTTT	NA	TRBV4-2	TRBJ2-3	NA
CASSMTGFKTQYF	TGTGCCAGCAGCATGACAGGGTTCAAGACCCAGTACTTC	NA	TRBV5-6	TRBJ2-5	TRBD1
CSVDGTGHTEAFF	TGCAGCGTTGACGGGACGGGTCACACTGAAGCTTTCTTT	few	TRBV29-1	TRBJ1-1	NA
CASSVYGLGGNTEAFF	TGTGCCAGCTCAGTCTACGGACTGGGTGGGAACACTGAAGCTTTCTTT	NA	TRBV18	TRBJ1-1	NA
CASSLLVNGYTF	TGTGCCAGCAGCTTGTTAGTCAATGGCTACACCTTC	NA	TRBV5-8	TRBJ1-2	NA
CASSLEQNYGYTF	TGTGCCAGCAGCTTAGAGCAGAACTATGGCTACACCTTC	few	TRBV7-6	TRBJ1-2	NA
CASSLQGSYERYF	TGTGCCAGCAGCTTGCAGGGATCCTACGAGCGGTACTTC	NA	TRBV5-4	TRBJ2-7	NA
CASSYPGQGSGEQYF	TGTGCCAGCAGTTACCCGGGACAGGGTTCAGGCGAGCAGTACTTC	NA	TRBV12-3/TRBV12-4	TRBJ2-7	TRBD1
CASSLLAGIATEAFF	TGTGCCAGCAGCTTATTGGCTGGGATTGCCACTGAAGCTTTCTTT	NA	TRBV7-9	TRBJ1-1	NA
CSASRGSSYEQYF	TGCAGTGCTAGTCGGGGGAGCTCCTACGAGCAGTACTTC	NA	TRBV20-1	TRBJ2-7	NA
CASSQGQTGPYEQYF	TGCGCCAGCAGCCAAGGACAGACAGGACCCTACGAGCAGTACTTC	NA	TRBV4-1	TRBJ2-7	NA
CASKREWQPQHF	TGTGCCAGCAAGAGAGAATGGCAGCCCCAGCATTTT	NA	TRBV12-3/TRBV12-4	TRBJ1-5	NA
CSARRTGINSNQPQHF	TGCAGTGCTAGAAGGACAGGCATTAATAGCAATCAGCCCCAGCATTTT	NA	TRBV20-1	TRBJ1-5	TRBD1
CASSSRGRDSGEQYF	TGTGCCAGCAGTTCCCGCGGTAGGGACTCAGGTGAGCAGTACTTC	NA	TRBV12-3/TRBV12-4	TRBJ2-7	NA
CASRAASGRGDIQYF	TGTGCCAGCAGGGCGGCTAGCGGCAGGGGGGACATTCAGTACTTC	NA	TRBV2	TRBJ2-4	NA
CASSSYGANTGELFF	TGTGCCAGCAGTTCGTACGGGGCCAACACCGGGGAGCTGTTTTTT	NA	TRBV12-3/TRBV12-4	TRBJ2-2	NA
CASSEEGSGRETQYF	TGTGCCAGCAGTGAAGAGGGATCCGGTAGGGAGACCCAGTACTTC	NA	TRBV6-1	TRBJ2-5	NA
CSTRASTDTQYF	TGCAGCACCCGGGCCAGCACAGATACGCAGTATTTT	NA	TRBV29-1	TRBJ2-3	NA
CAWREMGTDTQYF	TGTGCCTGGAGGGAGATGGGCACAGATACGCAGTATTTT	NA	TRBV30	TRBJ2-3	NA
CSAEDGGSSYEQYF	TGCAGTGCTGAAGACGGGGGAAGCTCCTACGAGCAGTACTTC	NA	TRBV20-1	TRBJ2-7	NA
CASMLGRGTETQYF	TGTGCCAGCATGCTGGGCAGGGGGACGGAGACCCAGTACTTC	many	TRBV2	TRBJ2-5	TRBD1
CASSLATGELFF	TGTGCCAGCAGCTTGGCCACCGGGGAGCTGTTTTTT	once	TRBV5-6	TRBJ2-2	NA
CASSLWASGGWTDTQYF	TGTGCCAGCAGCTTATGGGCTAGCGGGGGGTGGACAGATACGCAGTATTTT	NA	TRBV7-2	TRBJ2-3	TRBD2
CSARTSTGLAGGFYNEQFF	TGCAGTGCTAGAACCTCCACGGGACTAGCGGGGGGATTTTACAATGAGCAGTTCTTC	once	TRBV20-1	TRBJ2-1	TRBD2